This TCR beta chain originates from a study of blood T cell repertoires in COVID-19. Study as a whole: The origin of the acute and convalescent COVID-19 samples was the United States, Italy and Spain. Sources were T cells, B-cell-depleted T cells, or PBMCs; the material itself was cDNA or gDNA.

Germline values: CDR1 KGHDR, CDR2 SFDVKD. This CDR3 spans 14 amino acids. Trimming took 9 bases from V and 1 from J, leaving 12 bases between them. As processed by the authors: Estimation of nucleated cell counts was performed using reference gene primer amplification. Sequenced by immunoSEQ multiplex PCR; TCRdb stores in-frame clones only, minus some. The V and J calls and clone size were taken over from that table, and D and trimming were inferred from the DNA. Of 250,000 to 300,000 clones in the sample, around 87% were seen once. The chain is built from TRBV24-1 and TRBJ2-1, with D maybe TRBD2 (5 bases). The clonotype comes from a man aged 18-30 years with active or convalescent COVID-19. The sample comprised peripheral blood. The DNA for the CDR3 is TGTGCCACCTCCACTAGTTCGTCCTACAATGAGCAGTTCTTC. Amino acids: CATSTSSSYNEQFF.